The TCR beta chain under discussion was sequenced for a study of CD8 T cells in ankylosing spondylitis. This CDR3 has 12 amino acids. Per the germline V gene, CDR1 is DFQATT and CDR2 is SNEGSKA (reference sequence). With regard to this clonotype: Antigen: not known.

Libraries of TCR beta came from quantitative 5'-RACE with molecular barcodes. One entry per CDR3 protein results from TCRdb running MiXCR on the 5' RACE reads. The profile shows about 540,000 distinct CDR3 sequences, over 9.5% of them singletons. Findings and limits, study-wide: Disease-linked clones were found to be CD8+ and relatively rare in peripheral blood. Earlier authors reported some of these motif variants in reactive arthritis synovial fluid and blood. What seemed typical of ankylosing spondylitis blood was a TCR beta motif built from about 8 highly homologous variants. The authors reported significant enrichment of disease-linked clones in matched ankylosing spondylitis synovial fluid.

The chain joins TRBV20-1 to TRBJ2-7; maybe TRBD2 (6 bases). Sequenced: blood, either unsorted or a sorted T cell fraction (not recorded which). This clonotype was obtained from a male donor with ankylosing spondylitis. CDR3 sequence reads: CSVAALLYEQYF. CDR3 DNA: TGCAGCGTAGCGGCACTCTTATACGAGCAGTACTTC.